Below are 30 T cell receptor beta chains sequenced from a single sample in a study of shared T cell receptors in the human thymus. Using immunoSEQ multiplex PCR, the repertoire was profiled, and TCRdb retains in-frame clones only, with some absent. The data show fewer than 700,000 clones, 70% to 90% seen once. This same sample was also taken into another study, of human thymus T cells.

Sequencing was carried out using thymocytes. These receptors originate from a boy in the first two years of life with a congenital heart defect.

This chain joins TRBV7-8 and TRBJ1-1; 11 bases match TRBD1. V shed 3 bases and J 1 base; nucleotides not matched to a gene: 10. CDR1 and CDR2 (germline): SGHVS, FQNEAQ. The CDR3 consists of 18 residues. CDR3 DNA sequence: TGTGCCAGCAGCTTTACACCCCGGGACAGGGGGGCGAACACTGAAGCTTTCTTT. Translated: CASSFTPRDRGANTEAFF.

The chain combines TRBV25-1 with TRBJ2-3, with 7 bases matching TRBD1. The CDR3 is 17 residues long. The germline V gene encodes CDR1 MGHDK and CDR2 SYGVNS. V shed 2 bases, J shed 2 bases, and the junction held 10 bases outside the gene matches. In nucleotides, the CDR3 is TGTGCCAGCAGTGAAGATTCTGCAGGGGGATACACAGATACGCAGTATTTT. It encodes CASSEDSAGGYTDTQYF.

The rearrangement links TRBV15 to TRBJ1-2, with 10 bases identical to TRBD1. This CDR3 has 17 residues. The V gene end was trimmed by 0 bases and the J gene end by 8 bases; junction bases not matched to a gene: 12. The germline V gene has CDR1 LNHNV and CDR2 YYDKDF (reference sequence). The DNA for the CDR3 is TGTGCCACCAGCAGAGAGAACCGGGACAGGGGCCCGTACGGCTACACCTTC. Translating it yields CATSRENRDRGPYGYTF.

The chain joins TRBV28 to TRBJ2-1; 9 bases map to TRBD2. V gave up 3 bases and J gave up 2 bases; unmatched junction bases: 8. CDR1 and CDR2 (germline): MDHEN, SYDVKM. The CDR3 has 17 residues. The CDR3 sequence is CASSLKYAGGPYNEQFF. CDR3 nucleotides: TGTGCCAGCAGTTTGAAGTATGCGGGAGGGCCCTACAATGAGCAGTTCTTC.

The J gene is TRBJ2-1, the V gene TRBV15; TRBD2 might be the D (7 bases). V lost 2 bases to trimming and J lost 6 bases, with 17 bases between them. Germline values: CDR1 LNHNV, CDR2 YYDKDF (reference sequence). The CDR3 is 16 amino acids. The CDR3 is CATSRTTGRDSNEQFF. The CDR3 DNA is TGTGCCACCAGCAGAACAACAGGGAGGGATAGCAATGAGCAGTTCTTC.

The J gene is TRBJ1-2, the V gene TRBV6-5; 7 nucleotides line up with TRBD1. Germline loops: CDR1 MNHEY, CDR2 SVGAGI. With V trimmed by 0 bases and J by 3 bases, 7 bases remained unmatched. The CDR3 sequence is 16 residues long. CDR3 sequence (DNA): TGTGCCAGCAGTTACTCGCGGACCGGGACAGACTATGGCTACACCTTC. As protein: CASSYSRTGTDYGYTF.

The V call is TRBV5-6, the J call TRBJ2-1; the match to TRBD2 covers 10 bases. Per germline, CDR1 SGHDT and CDR2 YYEEEE. Trimming took 0 bases from V and 6 from J; bases not matched to a gene: 6. The CDR3 is 16 residues long. The chain's CDR3 is CASSLVGTSAPNEQFF. As DNA, the CDR3 is TGTGCCAGCAGCTTGGTTGGGACTAGCGCCCCCAATGAGCAGTTCTTC.

The chain has TRBV11-1 and TRBJ1-2; 9 bases map to TRBD1. This CDR3 is 15 amino acids long. CDR1 and CDR2 (germline): SGHAT, FQDESV (reference sequence). V lost 5 bases and J lost 8; bases outside the gene matches: 12. DNA of the CDR3: TGTGCCAGCAGCGAGCGACCGGGACAGGGAGGGGGCTACACCTTC. Its translation is CASSERPGQGGGYTF. The variable domain in full, with the rest retrieved from reference TRBV11-1 and TRBJ1-2, is EAEVAQSPRYKITEKSQAVAFWCDPISGHATLYWYRQILGQGPELLVQFQDESVVDDSQLPKDRFSAERLKGVDSTLKIQPAELGDSAMYLCASSERPGQGGGYTFGSGTRLTVV.

The chain couples TRBV13 to TRBJ2-2; D call uncertain. CDR3 length equals 15 residues. The germline gives CDR1 PRHDT, CDR2 FYEKMQ (reference sequence). V was shortened by 3 bases and J by 3 bases, with 11 bases between the two germline ends. The CDR3 bases are TGTGCCAGCAGCTTGGTAGTAGCCCACACCGGGGAGCTGTTTTTT. Its translation is CASSLVVAHTGELFF.

This clone was seen more than once but under ten times. This chain connects TRBV12-5 to TRBJ2-7; maybe TRBD2 (6 bases). The CDR3 consists of 17 residues. Looked up from germline, CDR1 is LGHNT and CDR2 is FRNRAP. V was trimmed by 0 bases and J by 3 bases, leaving 18 bases between them. This CDR3 is CASGLVLPGRPNYEQYF. The CDR3 DNA is TGTGCTAGTGGTTTGGTCCTTCCGGGGAGGCCAAACTACGAGCAGTACTTC.

This clone was picked up one time. The J gene is TRBJ2-7, the V gene TRBV28; 14 bases are a match to TRBD2. CDR1 and CDR2 (germline): MDHEN, SYDVKM. The CDR3 is made up of 19 amino acids. The junction had 17 bases not matched to a gene; V was cut back by 6 bases and J by 4 bases. Here the CDR3 reads CASSWPDKGLAGVRYEQYF. The CDR3 DNA follows: TGTGCCAGCAGCTGGCCCGATAAGGGACTAGCGGGAGTGAGGTACGAGCAGTACTTC. Full variable domain (outside the CDR3, taken from reference TRBV28 and TRBJ2-7): DVKVTQSSRYLVKRTGEKVFLECVQDMDHENMFWYRQDPGLGLRLIYFSYDVKMKEKGDIPEGYSVSREKKERFSLILESASTNQTSMYLCASSWPDKGLAGVRYEQYFGPGTRLTVT.

The chain links TRBV5-1 to TRBJ2-1, with a weak D call TRBD2 (5 bases). The CDR3 has 13 residues. V was trimmed by 0 bases and J by 7 bases, leaving 8 bases between them. Germline CDR1 and CDR2: SGHRS and YFSETQ. This CDR3 reads CASSLATGNEQFF. CDR3 coding DNA: TGCGCCAGCAGCTTGGCCACGGGGAATGAGCAGTTCTTC.

The chain couples TRBV15 to TRBJ1-1, with D perhaps matching TRBD1 (6 bases). Germline loops: CDR1 LNHNV, CDR2 YYDKDF (reference sequence). The CDR3 spans 15 residues. The V end lost 2 bases, the J end lost 5 bases, and 15 bases lay between the germline ends. CDR3 sequence reads: CATSRTHRAETEAFF. The DNA for the CDR3 is TGTGCCACCAGCAGAACACACAGGGCGGAAACTGAAGCTTTCTTT.

The rearrangement joins TRBV18 to TRBJ1-5, with 9 bases lining up with TRBD1. V lost 1 base and J lost 5; bases outside the gene matches: 3. CDR3 length equals 15 residues. The V gene's germline CDR1 is KGHSH and CDR2 LQKENI. The CDR3 coding sequence is TGTGCCAGCTCACCACGGGGACAGGGTGATCAGCCCCAGCATTTT. It codes for CASSPRGQGDQPQHF.

A single count supports this clone. V and J are TRBV10-1 and TRBJ2-3, with TRBD2 as a possible D gene (6 bases). CDR1 is WNHNN and CDR2 is SYGVQD in the germline V gene (reference sequence). The germline V and J ends were trimmed by 2 bases and 5 bases, with 23 bases remaining between them. The CDR3 totals 18 residues. The CDR3 coding sequence is TGCGCCAGCAGTGAGGGAACCCGACTAGGCCCCCGGGGAGATACGCAGTATTTT. Residues: CASSEGTRLGPRGDTQYF.

The chain is built from TRBV30 and TRBJ1-1; possibly TRBD1 for D (5 bases). This CDR3 is built from 18 residues. Trimming took off 0 bases at V and 5 bases at J, with 25 bases between the two ends. Germline V gene sequence: CDR1 GTSNPN, CDR2 SVGIG (reference sequence). CDR3 region: CAWSVVRGGTLTRTEAFF. In nucleotides, the CDR3 is TGTGCCTGGAGTGTAGTTAGGGGAGGTACACTGACCCGGACTGAAGCTTTCTTT.

V is TRBV2 and J is TRBJ2-3, with TRBD2 identical over 9 bases. Germline CDR1 is SNHLY and CDR2 is FYNNEI. The CDR3 is 17 residues long. V was clipped by 9 bases and J by 2 bases; unmatched bases: 15. In nucleotides, the CDR3 is TGTGCCAGGAGGGGTCGTGGCGGGAGGGCCCCCACAGATACGCAGTATTTT. Protein sequence: CARRGRGGRAPTDTQYF.

The chain uses TRBV29-1 and TRBJ2-7, with D perhaps TRBD2 (5 bases). CDR1 is SQVTM and CDR2 is ANQGSEA in the germline V gene. The V end lost 4 bases, the J end lost 6 bases, and 22 bases lay between the germline ends. This CDR3 contains 15 residues. The CDR3 loop reads CSVVGEPQTLGEQYF. As DNA, the CDR3 is TGCAGCGTTGTCGGGGAGCCACAGACCCTCGGCGAGCAGTACTTC.

This chain joins TRBV29-1 and TRBJ2-7, with D possibly matching TRBD2 (5 bases). The CDR3 covers 13 residues. V was shortened by 4 bases and J by 3 bases, with 13 bases between the two germline ends. CDR1 is SQVTM and CDR2 is ANQGSEA in the germline V gene. Here the CDR3 DNA reads TGCAGCGTTGTCAGTGAGGGCCTCTACGAGCAGTACTTC. Residues: CSVVSEGLYEQYF.

V is TRBV27 and J is TRBJ1-1; tentative D call: TRBD1 (5 bases). This CDR3 is 16 amino acids long. From germline, CDR1 is MNHEY and CDR2 SMNVEV (reference sequence). The ends were cut back, 5 bases at V and 4 bases at J, with 20 bases in the middle. The CDR3 coding sequence is TGTGCCAGCAGTGACAGAGGATGGAGGGTGGGCACTGAAGCTTTCTTT. Translating it yields CASSDRGWRVGTEAFF.

The chain uses TRBV7-8 and TRBJ2-3, with 8 bases lining up with TRBD2. Germline-derived CDR1 and CDR2 are SGHVS and FQNEAQ. This CDR3 is built from 16 residues. Trimming took 1 base from V and 2 from J; bases not matched to a gene: 5. CDR3 protein: CASSLGKRGLTDTQYF. The CDR3 DNA sequence: TGTGCCAGCAGCTTAGGGAAGCGGGGGCTCACAGATACGCAGTATTTT.

This chain links TRBV14 with TRBJ1-2; D is possibly TRBD1 (6 bases). The germline V gene encodes CDR1 SGHDN and CDR2 FVKESK. V lost 1 base and J 2 bases, leaving 8 bases between the germline ends. The CDR3 is 14 residues long. The CDR3 sequence is CASSQATGNYGYTF. CDR3 coding DNA: TGTGCCAGCAGCCAAGCGACAGGAAACTATGGCTACACCTTC. Variable domain in full (rest from reference TRBV14 and TRBJ1-2): EAGVTQFPSHSVIEKGQTVTLRCDPISGHDNLYWYRRVMGKEIKFLLHFVKESKQDESGMPNNRFLAERTGGTYSTLKVQPAELEDSGVYFCASSQATGNYGYTFGSGTRLTVV.

The chain uses TRBV18 and TRBJ1-1; no reliable D call. V dropped 0 bases and J dropped 1 base, with 6 bases sitting between them. Germline-derived CDR1 and CDR2 are KGHSH and LQKENI. This CDR3 has 14 amino acids. CDR3 nucleotides: TGTGCCAGCTCACCACCTAAACAGAACACTGAAGCTTTCTTT. Protein product: CASSPPKQNTEAFF.

The rearrangement links TRBV6-5 to TRBJ2-7; 8 bases fit TRBD2. Germline V gives CDR1 MNHEY, CDR2 SVGAGI. The J segment lost 7 bases and the V segment lost 4 bases, leaving 3 bases of the junction unmatched. The CDR3 is 12 residues long. The CDR3 sequence: CASSSGGGEQYF. CDR3 DNA: TGTGCCAGCAGTTCGGGAGGGGGGGAGCAGTACTTC.

This chain joins TRBV7-2 and TRBJ1-5; TRBD1 might be the D (6 bases). V was trimmed by 5 bases and J by 2 bases, leaving 19 bases between them. CDR3 length equals 17 residues. Germline V gene data show CDR1 as SGHTA and CDR2 as FQGNSA. The CDR3 here is CASSPEGQGSGNQPQHF. The CDR3, as DNA: TGTGCCAGCAGCCCCGAGGGTCAGGGGTCGGGCAATCAGCCCCAGCATTTT.

This rearrangement joins TRBV6-1 to TRBJ1-1; no clear D. The CDR3 totals 11 residues. Germline V gene data show CDR1 as MNHNS and CDR2 as SASEGT. V shed 4 bases and J shed 4 bases, with 4 bases lying between them. The CDR3 loop reads CASSGSTEAFF. CDR3 bases: TGTGCCAGCAGTGGGAGCACTGAAGCTTTCTTT.

The chain uses TRBV4-3 and TRBJ2-1; perhaps TRBD2 as D (5 bases). The V end was cut by 1 base, the J end by 0 bases, with 10 bases between. In germline, CDR1 is LGHNA, CDR2 YSLEER. The length of the CDR3 is 16 residues. The CDR3 loop reads CASSQAHSGSYNEQFF. The CDR3 region has the DNA TGCGCCAGCAGCCAAGCACACAGCGGCTCCTACAATGAGCAGTTCTTC.

J is TRBJ2-3 and V is TRBV11-2; 8 bases agree with TRBD1. Germline lookup yields CDR1 SGHAT and CDR2 FQNNGV. V was clipped by 3 bases and J by 0 bases; unmatched bases: 5. The CDR3 length is 16 residues. The CDR3 DNA follows: TGTGCCAGCAGCTTTACAGGGGGTAGAAGCACAGATACGCAGTATTTT. Protein: CASSFTGGRSTDTQYF.

This clone was counted a single time. This sequence joins TRBV5-1 and TRBJ2-7, with D possibly matching TRBD1 (7 bases). Deletions cut 2 bases from V and 7 bases from J, with 22 bases between. The V gene's germline CDR1 is SGHRS and CDR2 YFSETQ. This CDR3 comprises 16 residues. CDR3 nucleotide sequence: TGCGCCAGCAGCTTTGATCGTACAGGCCAGGGGGGAGAGCAGTACTTC. It specifies CASSFDRTGQGGEQYF.

The rearrangement links TRBV9 to TRBJ2-1; maybe TRBD1 (6 bases). V lost 5 bases and J lost 2, with 14 bases in between. CDR3 length: 15 amino acids. Germline V CDR1 and CDR2: SGDLS, YYNGEE. The CDR3 nucleotides are TGTGCCAGCAGTGACACGGACAGCCCCTACAATGAGCAGTTCTTC. It translates to CASSDTDSPYNEQFF.